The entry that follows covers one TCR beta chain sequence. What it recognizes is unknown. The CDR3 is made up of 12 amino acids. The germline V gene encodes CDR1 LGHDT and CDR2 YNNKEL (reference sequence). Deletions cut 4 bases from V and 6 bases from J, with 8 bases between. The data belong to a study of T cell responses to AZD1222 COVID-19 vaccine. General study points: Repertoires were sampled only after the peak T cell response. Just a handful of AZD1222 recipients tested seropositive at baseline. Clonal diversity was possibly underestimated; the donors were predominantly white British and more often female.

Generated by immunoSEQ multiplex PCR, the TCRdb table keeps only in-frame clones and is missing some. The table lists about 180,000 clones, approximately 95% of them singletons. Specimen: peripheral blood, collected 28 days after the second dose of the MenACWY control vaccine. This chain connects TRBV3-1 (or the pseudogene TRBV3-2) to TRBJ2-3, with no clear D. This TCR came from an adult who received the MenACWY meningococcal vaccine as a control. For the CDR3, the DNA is TGTGCCAGCAGCCCCCGCGCGGATACGCAGTATTTT. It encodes CASSPRADTQYF.